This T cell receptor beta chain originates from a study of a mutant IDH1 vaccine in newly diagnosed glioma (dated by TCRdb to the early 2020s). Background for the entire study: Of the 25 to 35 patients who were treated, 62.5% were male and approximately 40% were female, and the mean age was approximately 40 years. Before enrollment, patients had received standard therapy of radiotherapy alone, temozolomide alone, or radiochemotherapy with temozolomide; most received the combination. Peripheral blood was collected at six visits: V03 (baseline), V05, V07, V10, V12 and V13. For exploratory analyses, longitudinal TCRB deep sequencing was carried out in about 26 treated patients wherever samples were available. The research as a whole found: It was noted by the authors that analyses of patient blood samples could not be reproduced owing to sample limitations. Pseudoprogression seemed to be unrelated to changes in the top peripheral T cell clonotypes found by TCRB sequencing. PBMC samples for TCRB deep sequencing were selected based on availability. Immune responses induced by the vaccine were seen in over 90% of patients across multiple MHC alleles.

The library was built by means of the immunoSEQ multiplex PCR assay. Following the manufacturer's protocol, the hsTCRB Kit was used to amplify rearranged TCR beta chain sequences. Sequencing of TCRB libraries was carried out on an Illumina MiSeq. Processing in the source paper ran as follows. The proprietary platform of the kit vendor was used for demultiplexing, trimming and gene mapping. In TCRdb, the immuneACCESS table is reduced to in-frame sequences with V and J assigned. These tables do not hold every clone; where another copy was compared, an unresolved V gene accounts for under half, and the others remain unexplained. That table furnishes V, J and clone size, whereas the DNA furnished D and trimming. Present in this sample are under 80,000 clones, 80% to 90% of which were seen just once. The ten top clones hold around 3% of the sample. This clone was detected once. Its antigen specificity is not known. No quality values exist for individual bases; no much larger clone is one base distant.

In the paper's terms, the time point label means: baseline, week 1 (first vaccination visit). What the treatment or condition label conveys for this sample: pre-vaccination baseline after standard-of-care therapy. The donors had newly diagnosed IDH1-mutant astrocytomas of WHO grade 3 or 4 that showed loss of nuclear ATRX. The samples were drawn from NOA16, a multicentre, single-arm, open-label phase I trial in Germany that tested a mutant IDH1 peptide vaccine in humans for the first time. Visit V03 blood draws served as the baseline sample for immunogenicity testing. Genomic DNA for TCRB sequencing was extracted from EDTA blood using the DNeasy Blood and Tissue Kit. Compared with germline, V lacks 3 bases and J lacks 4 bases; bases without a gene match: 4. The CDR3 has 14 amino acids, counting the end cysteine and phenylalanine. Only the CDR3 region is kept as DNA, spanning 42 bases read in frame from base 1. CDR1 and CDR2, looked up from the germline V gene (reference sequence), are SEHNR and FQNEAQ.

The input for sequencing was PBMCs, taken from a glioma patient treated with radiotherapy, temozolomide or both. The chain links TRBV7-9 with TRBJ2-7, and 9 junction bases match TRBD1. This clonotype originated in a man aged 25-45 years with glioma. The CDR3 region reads CASSFGTGLYEQYF. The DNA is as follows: TGTGCCAGCAGCTTTGGGACAGGGCTTTACGAGCAGTACTTC.